This T cell receptor (beta chain) originates from a study of metastatic and nonmetastatic thyroid tumors. Overall study: Comparative analysis of repertoires was undertaken across blood and tumor or nodule tissue obtained from malignant and benign thyroid patients.

TCRdb re-called the PCR reads through MiXCR. The sample records approximately 20,000 clones, 34% being singletons. Every patient was untreated before thyroid surgery. CDR1 is SGHRS and CDR2 is YFSETQ in the germline V gene. The CDR3 length is 13 residues. V lost 0 bases and J 5 bases, leaving 9 bases between the germline ends. The source is a male donor with papillary thyroid cancer or a benign thyroid nodule (not recorded which). Some clones in this sample may be carry-over from other donors' samples. This chain joins TRBV5-1 and TRBJ2-7, with D perhaps matching TRBD1 (6 bases). Sequencing used tumor tissue. The CDR3 DNA reads as TGCGCCAGCAGCTTGGGGACAGCCGACGAGCAGTACTTC. This sequence encodes CASSLGTADEQYF.